The next 2 T cell receptor beta chains were all read from a single sample in a study of early T cells in non-severe SARS-CoV-2 infection. Via MiXCR, TCRdb re-called the 5' RACE reads, giving one row per CDR3 protein. Of tens of thousands of distinct CDR3 sequences in the sample, 12% were seen once. The sample taken for sequencing was whole blood. Every receptor here comes from an adult who was a healthcare worker with PCR-confirmed SARS-CoV-2 infection or an uninfected control (not recorded which).

V and J are TRBV7-6 and TRBJ1-3; D not certain. The CDR3 consists of 16 residues. Germline V CDR1 and CDR2: SGHVS, FNYEAQ. V shed 6 bases and J shed 0 bases, with 15 bases lying between them. The CDR3 DNA is TGTGCCAGCAGTCCTTGGTCAGGCGGCTCTGGAAACACCATATATTTT. Its translation is CASSPWSGGSGNTIYF.

The chain uses TRBV20-1 and TRBJ2-1; 7 bases are shared with TRBD2. V was clipped by 4 bases and J by 5 bases; unmatched bases: 11. This CDR3 region has 15 residues. Germline-derived CDR1 and CDR2 are DFQATT and SNEGSKA (reference sequence). CDR3 region: CSANPGLAADNEQFF. The DNA for the CDR3 is TGCAGTGCTAACCCCGGGCTAGCGGCCGACAATGAGCAGTTCTTC.